The following is a TCR beta chain sequence with its context. Per the study methods: Amplifying reference gene primers gave estimates of nucleated cell counts. Data came from immunoSEQ multiplex PCR; TCRdb stores just in-frame clones and leaves some out. V and J calls and clone size are given by that table; D and trimming were obtained from the DNA. Of around 42,000 clones listed, roughly 84% were seen once; the top ten hold approximately 59%. CDR1 and CDR2 (germline): SGHVS, FQNEAQ. Trimming took off 3 bases at V and 8 bases at J, with 8 bases between the two ends. This CDR3 region has 13 residues. These data belong to a study of blood T cell repertoires in COVID-19. Study information: From the United States, Italy and Spain came samples of acute and convalescent COVID-19. The analysed material was cDNA or gDNA that came from T cells, B-cell-depleted T cells, or PBMCs.

Sample: peripheral blood. The J gene is TRBJ1-6, the V gene TRBV7-8, with D maybe TRBD1 (5 bases). This clonotype was sampled from a man between 65 and 85 years old with acute or convalescent COVID-19. In DNA, the CDR3 is TGTGCCAGCAGCTTCCCCAGGGATTCACCCCTCCACTTT. It encodes CASSFPRDSPLHF.